Listed below are T cell receptor beta chains from one sample, sequenced in a study of shared clonotypes between healthy human individuals. TCRdb's table, derived via immunoSEQ multiplex PCR, lists solely in-frame clones and lacks some. The sample lists some 2.3 million clones; approximately 95% were seen once. The sample taken for sequencing was naive CD4+ T cells from PBMCs. The receptors were sampled from a man younger than 35 in good health. Some clones in this sample may be carry-over from other donors' samples. Each CDR3 is given with its conserved first and last residue. The D gene is left open where the match is weak. Size is stated for part of the rows, as once, few or many counts, or as a class when the clone is expanded.

size: NA; V: TRBV7-2; J: TRBJ2-5; D: TRBD2; DNA: TGTGCCAGCAGCTCCCAGAGCGGGGGGCGAAAGACCCAGTACTTC; CDR3: CASSSQSGGRKTQYF
size: once; V: TRBV29-1; J: TRBJ2-5; D: TRBD2; DNA: TGCAGCGCCTGGGCGGGAGCGGGAGAGACCCAGTACTTC; CDR3: CSAWAGAGETQYF
size: NA; V: TRBV2; J: TRBJ2-7; D: NA; DNA: TGTGCCAGCAGTACTGCCTACGAGCAGTACTTC; CDR3: CASSTAYEQYF
size: NA; V: TRBV7-8; J: TRBJ1-4; D: NA; DNA: TGTGCCAGCAGCTTAGAATTGGGGCAGCTTAGTGAAAAACTGTTTTTT; CDR3: CASSLELGQLSEKLFF
size: few; V: TRBV5-1; J: TRBJ1-5; D: NA; DNA: TGCGCCAGCAGGGACACCCCGGAAGAGCCCCAGCATTTT; CDR3: CASRDTPEEPQHF
size: NA; V: TRBV7-2; J: TRBJ2-7; D: TRBD1; DNA: TGTGCCAGCAGTGTAGCAGGGGGCCTCGGGGAGCAGTACTTC; CDR3: CASSVAGGLGEQYF
size: NA; V: TRBV2; J: TRBJ2-5; D: NA; DNA: TGTGCCAGCACCTCGGAGTATCGCGCGAGGGAGACCCAGTACTTC; CDR3: CASTSEYRARETQYF
size: NA; V: TRBV4-2; J: TRBJ2-7; D: NA; DNA: TGTGCCAGCAGCCAAGAGGGGTTTTTCTACGAGCAGTACTTC; CDR3: CASSQEGFFYEQYF
size: NA; V: TRBV9; J: TRBJ2-3; D: NA; DNA: TGTGCCAGCAGCGTAGATCTAGAAGTAAGGGGAACAGATACGCAGTATTTT; CDR3: CASSVDLEVRGTDTQYF
size: NA; V: TRBV27; J: TRBJ1-1; D: NA; DNA: TGTGCCAGCAGCTTGACTGGGGGGACTGAAGCTTTCTTT; CDR3: CASSLTGGTEAFF
size: NA; V: TRBV28; J: TRBJ2-1; D: NA; DNA: TGTGCCAGCCGGGGTGTCACGTCGAGCTCCTACAATGAGCAGTTCTTC; CDR3: CASRGVTSSSYNEQFF